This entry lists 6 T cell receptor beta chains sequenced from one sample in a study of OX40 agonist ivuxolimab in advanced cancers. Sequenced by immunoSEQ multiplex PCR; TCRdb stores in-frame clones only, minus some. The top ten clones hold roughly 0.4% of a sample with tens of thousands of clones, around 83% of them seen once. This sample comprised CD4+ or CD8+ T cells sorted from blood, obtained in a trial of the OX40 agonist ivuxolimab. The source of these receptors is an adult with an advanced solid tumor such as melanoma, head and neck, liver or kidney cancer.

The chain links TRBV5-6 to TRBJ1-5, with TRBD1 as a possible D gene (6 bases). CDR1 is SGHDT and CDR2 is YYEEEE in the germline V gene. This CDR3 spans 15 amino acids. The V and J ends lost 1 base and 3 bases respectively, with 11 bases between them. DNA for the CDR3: TGTGCCAGCAGCTTGACAGGGACTTACAATCAGCCCCAGCATTTT. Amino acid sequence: CASSLTGTYNQPQHF.

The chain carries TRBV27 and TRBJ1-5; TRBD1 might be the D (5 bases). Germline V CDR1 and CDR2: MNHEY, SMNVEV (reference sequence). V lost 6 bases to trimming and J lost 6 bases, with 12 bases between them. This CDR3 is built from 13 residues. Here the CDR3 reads CASRGIGAQPQHF. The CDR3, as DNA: TGTGCCAGCAGAGGCATAGGGGCTCAGCCCCAGCATTTT.

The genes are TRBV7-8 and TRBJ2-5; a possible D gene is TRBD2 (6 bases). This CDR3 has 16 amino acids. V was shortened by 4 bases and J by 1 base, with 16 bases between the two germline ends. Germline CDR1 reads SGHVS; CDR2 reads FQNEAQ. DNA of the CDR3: TGTGCCAGCAGCTCGCGACCTCGCGGGATCCAAGAGACCCAGTACTTC. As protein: CASSSRPRGIQETQYF.

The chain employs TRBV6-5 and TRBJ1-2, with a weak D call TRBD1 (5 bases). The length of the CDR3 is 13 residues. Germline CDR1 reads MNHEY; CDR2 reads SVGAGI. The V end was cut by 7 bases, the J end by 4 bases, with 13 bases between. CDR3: CASKRGPSYGYTF. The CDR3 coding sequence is TGTGCCAGCAAAAGGGGACCGAGCTATGGCTACACCTTC.

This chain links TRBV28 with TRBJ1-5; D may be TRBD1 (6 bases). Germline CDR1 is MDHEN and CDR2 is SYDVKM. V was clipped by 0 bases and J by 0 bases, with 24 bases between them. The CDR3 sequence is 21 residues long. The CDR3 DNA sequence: TGTGCCAGCAGTTTATGGGTGATACCCAACAGGGAGAGCTATAGCAATCAGCCCCAGCATTTT. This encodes CASSLWVIPNRESYSNQPQHF.

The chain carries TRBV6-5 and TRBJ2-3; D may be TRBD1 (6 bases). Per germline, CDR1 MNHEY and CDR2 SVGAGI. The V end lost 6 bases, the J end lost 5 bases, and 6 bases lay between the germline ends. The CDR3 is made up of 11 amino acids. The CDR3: CASRGGDTQYF. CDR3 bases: TGTGCCAGCAGAGGGGGAGATACGCAGTATTTT.